The clone carrying this T cell receptor (beta chain) was detected only a few times. Its antigen is still unknown. This record belongs to a study of response to subunit inactivated influenza vaccine. Using its own MiXCR run on the RT-PCR reads, TCRdb lists one record per CDR3 protein. The sample has 500,000 or so distinct CDR3 sequences; more than 15% are singletons. The study's findings and limits: The authors put forward the suggestion that each seasonal influenza vaccination may bring in only a limited number of new T cells.

Trimming cost V 2 bases and J 4 bases, with 12 bases left between them. The length of the CDR3 is 15 residues. Germline loops: CDR1 MGHRA, CDR2 YSYEKL. The chain combines TRBV4-1 with TRBJ1-5; D is uncertain. The input for sequencing was CD4+ T cells sorted from PBMCs, taken less than 25 months after vaccination. The sequence was obtained from a man aged 50-75 years who received an inactivated influenza vaccine. The CDR3 coding sequence is TGCGCCAGCAGCCAAAGCCCGACGAGGAATCAGCCCCAGCATTTT. Protein product: CASSQSPTRNQPQHF.